Below are 30 T cell receptor beta chains sequenced from a single sample in a study of patients and donors after allogeneic stem cell transplantation (dated by TCRdb to the early 2020s). Library creation used RT-PCR. The sequencing machine was a NextSeq 550. TCRdb passed the public sequencing reads through fastp at Q25 and MiXCR, retaining productive beta sequences. Rows matching on CDR3 protein sequence are summarized as one entry with the most common DNA and genes. Here the sample has under 200,000 distinct CDR3 sequences; about 24% occur a single time. 25% to 30% of the sample is taken by the ten largest. Sequencing input: blood, either unsorted or a sorted T cell fraction (not recorded which). Every receptor here comes from a human donor who was either an allogeneic HSCT recipient or a stem cell or donor lymphocyte infusion donor (not recorded which). It is not recorded whose cells these are; they may come from a transplant donor.

The table lists this clonotype with a few counts. The gene calls are TRBV4-2 and TRBJ2-1, with a weak D call TRBD2 (6 bases). With 1 base removed from V and 9 bases from J, the gap between germline ends came to 10 bases. In germline, CDR1 is LGHNA, CDR2 YNFKEQ. The CDR3 runs 13 residues. The CDR3 protein is CASSQVPEGEQFF. The CDR3 DNA sequence: TGTGCCAGCAGCCAAGTCCCGGAGGGTGAGCAGTTCTTC.

This clonotype was seen only a few times. This chain joins TRBV5-8 and TRBJ2-7; D is perhaps TRBD1 (6 bases). Trimming cost V 0 bases and J 2 bases, with 9 bases left between them. Per the germline V gene, CDR1 is SGHTS and CDR2 is YDEGEE. The CDR3 loop spans 14 amino acids. CDR3 coding DNA: TGTGCCAGCAGCTTGGGTGCAGGGGCCTACGAGCAGTACTTC. This encodes CASSLGAGAYEQYF.

The CDR3 nucleotides read TGTGCCAGCAGAATCGAGGGGGCACAGGGATACAATGAGCAGTTCTTC. It codes for CASRIEGAQGYNEQFF. This chain connects TRBV5-6 to TRBJ2-1, with 7 nucleotides matching TRBD1. The trim removed 5 bases at V and 4 bases at J, leaving 12 bases unmatched. Germline V lookup: CDR1 SGHDT, CDR2 YYEEEE. The CDR3 covers 16 residues.

This chain joins TRBV7-9 and TRBJ2-1, with no clear D. Per germline, CDR1 SEHNR and CDR2 FQNEAQ (reference sequence). The CDR3 covers 13 residues. V gave up 2 bases and J gave up 4 bases, with 6 bases separating them. The CDR3: CASSLNSYNEQFF. The CDR3 bases are TGTGCCAGCAGCTTAAATAGTTACAATGAGCAGTTCTTC.

This clonotype was picked up a small number of times. CDR3 region: CSVAGVEGYEQYF. The CDR3 bases are TGCAGCGTTGCCGGGGTTGAAGGCTACGAGCAGTACTTC. This sequence joins TRBV29-1 and TRBJ2-7; D possibly corresponds to TRBD2 (5 bases). The V end lost 4 bases, the J end lost 3 bases, and 13 bases lay between the germline ends. CDR3 length: 13 residues. The germline gives CDR1 SQVTM, CDR2 ANQGSEA.

This clonotype was counted a few times. V is TRBV5-1 and J is TRBJ2-7; D tentatively reads TRBD1 or TRBD2 (5 bases each). The germline V gene encodes CDR1 SGHRS and CDR2 YFSETQ. The germline V and J ends were trimmed by 2 bases and 4 bases, with 19 bases remaining between them. This CDR3 has 16 amino acids. The chain's CDR3 is CASSFSGTTKGYEQYF. DNA of the CDR3: TGCGCCAGCAGCTTCTCCGGGACCACTAAAGGTTACGAGCAGTACTTC.

The V and J genes are TRBV7-6 and TRBJ2-5; 9 bases agree with TRBD2. CDR1 and CDR2 (germline): SGHVS, FNYEAQ. This CDR3 region has 16 residues. V lost 3 bases, J lost 1 base, and 6 bases stayed unmatched. DNA of the CDR3: TGTGCCAGCAGCTTGGCGATACTAGCGGGCCAAGAGACCCAGTACTTC. Translating it yields CASSLAILAGQETQYF.

This rearrangement joins TRBV6-2 or TRBV6-3 to TRBJ2-3, with 8 bases fitting TRBD2. Germline-derived CDR1 and CDR2 are MNHEY and SVGEGT. V dropped 5 bases and J dropped 6; count of bases not matched to a gene: 7. The CDR3 totals 14 residues. In DNA, the CDR3 is TGTGCCAGCAGTCAGTTAGCGGGATGGGATACGCAGTATTTT. This gives the protein CASSQLAGWDTQYF.

This clonotype has more than one count but fewer than ten. The rearrangement joins TRBV28 to TRBJ1-2, with no clear D. This CDR3 is built from 11 residues. CDR1 and CDR2 (germline): MDHEN, SYDVKM. V was cut by 6 bases and J by 8 bases, with 10 bases left in between. The CDR3 here is CASRHPRGYTF. The CDR3 DNA reads TGTGCCAGCAGACACCCCCGGGGCTACACCTTC.

Many counts were recorded for this clonotype. The V gene is TRBV29-1, the J gene TRBJ1-2; possible D gene TRBD1, 5 bases. Germline V lookup: CDR1 SQVTM, CDR2 ANQGSEA. The CDR3 contains 15 residues. The germline V and J ends were trimmed by 1 base and 4 bases, with 16 bases remaining between them. The CDR3 coding sequence is TGCAGCGTTGAAGGCCGCAGGGACTCGAGCTATGGCTACACCTTC. Protein sequence: CSVEGRRDSSYGYTF.

The chain is built from TRBV10-2 and TRBJ2-5, with TRBD2 matching 9 bases. CDR3 length: 14 residues. Trimming removed 7 bases from V and 2 bases from J; junction bases left unmatched: 5. Germline CDR1 reads WSHSY; CDR2 reads SAAADI. The CDR3 reads CASNRLAEQETQYF. The DNA of the CDR3 is TGCGCCAGCAATCGACTAGCGGAACAAGAGACCCAGTACTTC.

V usage is TRBV6-6 and J usage is TRBJ2-7, with D perhaps given as TRBD1 or TRBD2 (5 bases each). This CDR3 spans 14 amino acids. Germline V CDR1 and CDR2: MNHNY, SVGAGI (reference sequence). The V end was cut by 7 bases, the J end by 4 bases, with 17 bases between. The chain's CDR3 is CASTLGPGGYEQYF. CDR3 nucleotide sequence: TGTGCCAGCACCTTAGGGCCTGGGGGATACGAGCAGTACTTC.

The rearrangement joins TRBV28 to TRBJ1-4; D not certain. Between the trimmed V and J ends, which lost 6 bases and 8 bases, there was a span of 31 bases. In germline, CDR1 is MDHEN, CDR2 SYDVKM. The CDR3 has 19 amino acids. The CDR3 here is CASSHATVDYRRNWEKLFF. The CDR3 nucleotides read TGTGCCAGCAGCCATGCGACGGTAGACTACCGACGGAATTGGGAAAAACTGTTTTTT.

The chain is built from TRBV12-2 and TRBJ2-1; no DNA check was done on the table's D call, TRBD1. TRBV12-2 is classified as a pseudogene. This CDR3 comprises 17 residues. The CDR3 reads CASRLAPRTPGDNEQFF. The DNA of the CDR3 is TGTGCAAGTCGCTTAGCCCCCCGGACACCGGGGGATAATGAGCAGTTCTTC.

V is TRBV2 and J is TRBJ1-1; TRBD1 might be the D (5 bases). Trimming removed 11 bases from V and 0 bases from J, with 13 bases in between. The germline gives CDR1 SNHLY, CDR2 FYNNEI. The CDR3 is 13 residues long. The DNA of the CDR3 is TGTGCCGGACTGACAGACATGAACACTGAAGCTTTCTTT. Translated, it gives CAGLTDMNTEAFF.

This clonotype was seen a handful of times. V is TRBV7-2 and J is TRBJ2-3; no firm D call. The CDR3 is 12 residues long. V was pared by 5 bases and J by 2 bases, with 5 bases between. Germline CDR1 SGHTA, CDR2 FQGNSA. CDR3 in amino acids: CASSPYTDTQYF. In DNA, the CDR3 is TGTGCCAGCAGCCCCTACACAGATACGCAGTATTTT.

The CDR3 sequence: CASSSLRPPGPFTDTQYF. The CDR3 DNA follows: TGTGCCAGCAGTTCCCTCCGGCCCCCGGGACCTTTCACAGATACGCAGTATTTT. J is TRBJ2-3 and V is TRBV12-3 or TRBV12-4, with D possibly called TRBD1 or TRBD2 (5 bases each). This CDR3 spans 18 amino acids. V shed 4 bases and J shed 2 bases, with 22 bases lying between them.

This clonotype occurred a few times. The chain employs TRBV29-1 and TRBJ2-5; 7 nucleotides align to TRBD1. J was trimmed by 4 bases and V by 5 bases; bases with no gene match: 10. Germline CDR1 reads SQVTM; CDR2 reads ANQGSEA. The length of the CDR3 is 14 residues. This CDR3 reads CSVFRQGIRETQYF. CDR3 nucleotide sequence: TGCAGCGTTTTCCGACAGGGTATTCGAGAGACCCAGTACTTC.

The V call is TRBV10-3, the J call TRBJ1-1; no firm D call. CDR1 is ENHRY, CDR2 SYGVKD, per germline. V lost 6 bases and J lost 0, with 8 bases in between. The CDR3 is 13 amino acids. The CDR3 DNA is TGTGCCATCAGCCGCGAGATGAACACTGAAGCTTTCTTT. It yields the protein CAISREMNTEAFF.

This sequence joins TRBV20-1 and TRBJ2-2; weak D call: TRBD2 (6 bases). With 6 bases removed from V and 0 bases from J, the gap between germline ends came to 14 bases. The CDR3 length is 15 residues. Germline V gene data show CDR1 as DFQATT and CDR2 as SNEGSKA (reference sequence). CDR3 amino acids: CSALGGHTNTGELFF. CDR3 in DNA: TGCAGTGCCCTCGGGGGTCACACGAACACCGGGGAGCTGTTTTTT.

This clonotype was detected only a few times. V and J are TRBV7-6 and TRBJ1-2; maybe TRBD1 (5 bases). CDR1 and CDR2 (germline): SGHVS, FNYEAQ. V was shortened by 1 base and J by 6 bases, with 24 bases between the two germline ends. The CDR3 covers 18 residues. This CDR3 is CASSLVFVRAYPGDGYTF. The CDR3 nucleotides are TGTGCCAGCAGCTTAGTCTTCGTTAGAGCCTATCCGGGGGATGGCTACACCTTC.

The chain employs TRBV3-1 and TRBJ2-5; D ambiguous. Trimming left V 0 bases short and J 5 bases short, with 7 bases between. CDR1 is LGHDT and CDR2 is YNNKEL in the germline V gene (reference sequence). The CDR3 sequence is 13 residues long. The CDR3 DNA sequence: TGTGCCAGCAGCCAAGATCGGTGGGAGACCCAGTACTTC. Its translation: CASSQDRWETQYF.

This clonotype was detected only a few times. V gene TRBV5-1 combines with J gene TRBJ1-1; D is unclear. V was pared by 0 bases and J by 0 bases, with 15 bases between. Germline CDR1 and CDR2: SGHRS and YFSETQ. This CDR3 has 17 residues. The CDR3, as DNA: TGCGCCAGCAGCTTGGGCCGAGGAATTTCTCTGAACACTGAAGCTTTCTTT. It yields the protein CASSLGRGISLNTEAFF.

This clonotype was seen at least ten times. The chain uses TRBV6-2 or TRBV6-3 and TRBJ1-4; the match to TRBD1 covers 7 bases. CDR3 length: 20 residues. Germline loops: CDR1 MNHEY, CDR2 SVGEGT. With 0 bases clipped from V and 7 bases from J, the junction kept 20 bases outside the gene matches. CDR3 loop: CASSYSRIDTRDSSFEKLFF. The CDR3, as DNA: TGTGCCAGCAGTTACTCGAGGATTGATACCCGGGACAGCTCTTTTGAAAAACTGTTTTTT.

The chain couples TRBV29-1 to TRBJ2-5; TRBD1 matches 9 bases. J was trimmed by 4 bases and V by 7 bases; bases with no gene match: 4. Germline CDR1 SQVTM, CDR2 ANQGSEA. The CDR3 extends over 12 amino acids. The CDR3 loop reads CSGGTGRETQYF. CDR3 nucleotide sequence: TGCAGCGGAGGGACAGGGAGAGAGACCCAGTACTTC.

This clonotype was found a few times. The chain combines TRBV20-1 with TRBJ2-3, with 10 bases that match TRBD2. V gave up 3 bases and J gave up 0 bases; unmatched junction bases: 9. The CDR3 is made up of 17 amino acids. In germline, CDR1 is DFQATT, CDR2 SNEGSKA (reference sequence). The CDR3 bases are TGCAGTGCTAGTGATGGACTAGCGGAGACTAGCACAGATACGCAGTATTTT. It encodes CSASDGLAETSTDTQYF.

This clonotype was picked up a small number of times. V gene TRBV12-3 or TRBV12-4 combines with J gene TRBJ1-2; 7 bases match TRBD1. The CDR3 totals 14 residues. With V trimmed by 3 bases and J by 7 bases, 8 bases remained unmatched. The CDR3 DNA sequence: TGTGCCAGCAGTTTCGACAGGGTATATCTTGGCTACACCTTC. Amino acid sequence: CASSFDRVYLGYTF.

V and J are TRBV29-1 and TRBJ1-1; D not certain. Trimming left V 3 bases short and J 0 bases short, with 2 bases between. Germline CDR1 is SQVTM and CDR2 is ANQGSEA. CDR3 length: 11 amino acids. The CDR3 region has the DNA TGCAGCGTTGACGTGAACACTGAAGCTTTCTTT. Translation: CSVDVNTEAFF.

This clonotype was seen a few times. V usage is TRBV12-5 and J usage is TRBJ1-1, with a tentative D call TRBD1 (5 bases). The germline V and J ends were trimmed by 0 bases and 10 bases, with 9 bases remaining between them. CDR1 and CDR2 (germline): LGHNT, FRNRAP. The CDR3 runs to 12 residues. CDR3 sequence: CASGLVQDGAFF. Here the CDR3 DNA reads TGTGCTAGTGGTTTGGTACAGGATGGAGCTTTCTTT.

As for this clonotype: A much larger clone sits a single nucleotide away, making a read error possible. The rearrangement uses TRBV12-3 or TRBV12-4 and TRBJ1-1, with a tentative D call TRBD1 (5 bases). CDR3 length: 12 residues. CDR3 sequence reads: CVSRQPGVEAFF. CDR3 DNA: TGTGTCAGCAGACAGCCGGGGGTTGAAGCTTTCTTT.